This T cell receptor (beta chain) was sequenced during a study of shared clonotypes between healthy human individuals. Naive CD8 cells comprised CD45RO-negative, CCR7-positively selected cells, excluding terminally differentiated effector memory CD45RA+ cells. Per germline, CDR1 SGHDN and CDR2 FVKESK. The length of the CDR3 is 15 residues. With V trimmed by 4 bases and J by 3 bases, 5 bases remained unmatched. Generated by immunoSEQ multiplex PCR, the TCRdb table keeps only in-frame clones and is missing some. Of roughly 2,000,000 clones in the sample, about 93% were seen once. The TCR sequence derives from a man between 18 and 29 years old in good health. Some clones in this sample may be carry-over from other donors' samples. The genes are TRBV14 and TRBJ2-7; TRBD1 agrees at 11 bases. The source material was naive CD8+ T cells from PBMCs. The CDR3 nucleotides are TGTGCCAGCAGCCCACGGACAGGGGGCTTCTACGAGCAGTACTTC. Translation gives CASSPRTGGFYEQYF.